What follows describes a single T cell receptor beta chain. This record comes from a study of cytomegalovirus exposure and HLA in healthy donors. Both 60 Vbeta primers and 13 Jbeta primers went into the PCR. Some clones are missing from TCRdb's copy, which holds only in-frame ones; the method was immunoSEQ multiplex PCR. The repertoire holds about 110,000 clones, less than 70% seen once, with roughly 5.5% in the top ten. This CDR3 comprises 12 residues. Trimming took 5 bases from V and 11 from J; bases not matched to a gene: 6. Germline V gene data show CDR1 as SGHVS and CDR2 as FNYEAQ. This receptor was taken from a woman aged 70-85 years in good health and CMV-seropositive. The rearrangement uses TRBV7-6 and TRBJ1-1, with TRBD1 identical over 9 bases. Sequenced: PBMCs. CDR3 protein: CASSLGQGEAFF. CDR3 bases: TGTGCCAGCAGCCTGGGACAGGGTGAGGCTTTCTTT.